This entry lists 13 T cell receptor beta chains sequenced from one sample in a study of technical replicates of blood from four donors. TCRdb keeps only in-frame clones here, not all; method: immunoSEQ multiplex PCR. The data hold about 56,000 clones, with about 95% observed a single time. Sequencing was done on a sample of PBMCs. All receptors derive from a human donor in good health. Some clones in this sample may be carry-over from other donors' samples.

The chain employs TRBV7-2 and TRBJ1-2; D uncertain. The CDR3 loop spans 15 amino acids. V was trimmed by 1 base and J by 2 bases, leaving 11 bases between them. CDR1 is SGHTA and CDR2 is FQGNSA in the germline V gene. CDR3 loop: CASSLVAGKNYGYTF. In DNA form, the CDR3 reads TGTGCCAGCAGCTTAGTTGCGGGGAAAAACTATGGCTACACCTTC. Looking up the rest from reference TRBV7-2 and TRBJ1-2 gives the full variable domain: GAGVSQSPSNKVTEKGKDVELRCDPISGHTALYWYRQSLGQGLEFLIYFQGNSAPDKSGLPSDRFSAERTGGSVSTLTIQRTQQEDSAVYLCASSLVAGKNYGYTFGSGTRLTVV.

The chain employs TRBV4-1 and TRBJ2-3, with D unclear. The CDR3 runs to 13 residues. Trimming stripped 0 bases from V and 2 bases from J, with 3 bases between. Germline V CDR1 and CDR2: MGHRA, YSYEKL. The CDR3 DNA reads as TGCGCCAGCAGCCAAGATAACACAGATACGCAGTATTTT. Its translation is CASSQDNTDTQYF.

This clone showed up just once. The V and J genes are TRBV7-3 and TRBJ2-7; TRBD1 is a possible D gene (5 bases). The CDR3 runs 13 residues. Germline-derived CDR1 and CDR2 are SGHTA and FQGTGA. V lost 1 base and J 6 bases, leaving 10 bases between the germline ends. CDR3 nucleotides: TGTGCCAGCAGCTTAATACAGGCCGCCGAGCAGTACTTC. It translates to CASSLIQAAEQYF.

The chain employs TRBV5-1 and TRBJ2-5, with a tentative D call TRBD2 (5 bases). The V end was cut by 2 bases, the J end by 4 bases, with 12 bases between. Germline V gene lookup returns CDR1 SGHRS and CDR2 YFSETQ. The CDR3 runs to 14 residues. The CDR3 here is CASSFGLEGETQYF. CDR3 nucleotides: TGCGCCAGCAGCTTCGGCCTCGAGGGAGAGACCCAGTACTTC.

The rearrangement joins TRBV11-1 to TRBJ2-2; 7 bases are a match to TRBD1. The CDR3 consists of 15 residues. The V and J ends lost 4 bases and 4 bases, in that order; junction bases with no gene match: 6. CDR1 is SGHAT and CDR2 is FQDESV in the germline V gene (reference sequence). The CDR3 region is CASSYDRATTGELFF. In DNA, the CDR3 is TGTGCCAGCAGCTACGACAGGGCGACCACCGGGGAGCTGTTTTTT.

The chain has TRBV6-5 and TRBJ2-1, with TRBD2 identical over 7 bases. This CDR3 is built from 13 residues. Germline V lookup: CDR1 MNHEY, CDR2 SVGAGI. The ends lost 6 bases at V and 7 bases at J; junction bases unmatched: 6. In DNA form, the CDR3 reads TGTGCCAGCAGGGCGGGGGACGGGAATGAGCAGTTCTTC. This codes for CASRAGDGNEQFF.

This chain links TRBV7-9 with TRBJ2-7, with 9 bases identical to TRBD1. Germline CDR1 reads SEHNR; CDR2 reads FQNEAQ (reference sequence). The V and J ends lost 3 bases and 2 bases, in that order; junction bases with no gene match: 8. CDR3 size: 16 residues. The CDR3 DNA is TGTGCCAGCAGCTTCCCCGGGACAGGGACCCCCTACGAGCAGTACTTC. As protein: CASSFPGTGTPYEQYF.

Here the CDR3 reads CASSALGGSGRDEHAGELFF. In nucleotides, the CDR3 is TGTGCCAGCAGCGCTCTTGGCGGTAGCGGGAGGGACGAACACGCCGGGGAGCTGTTTTTT. The J gene is TRBJ2-2, the V gene TRBV9, with TRBD2 identical over 11 bases. Trimming took 3 bases from V and 6 from J; bases not matched to a gene: 19. Germline CDR1 SGDLS, CDR2 YYNGEE. The CDR3 loop spans 20 amino acids.

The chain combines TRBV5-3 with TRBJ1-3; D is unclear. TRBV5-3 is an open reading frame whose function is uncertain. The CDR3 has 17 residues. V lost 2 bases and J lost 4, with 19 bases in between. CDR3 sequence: CARSFVGEVVGGNTIYF. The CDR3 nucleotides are TGTGCCAGAAGCTTTGTTGGGGAGGTAGTGGGAGGAAACACCATATATTTT.

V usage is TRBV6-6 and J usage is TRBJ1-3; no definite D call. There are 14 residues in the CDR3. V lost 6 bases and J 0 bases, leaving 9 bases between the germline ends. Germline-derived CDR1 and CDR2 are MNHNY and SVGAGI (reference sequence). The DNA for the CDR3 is TGTGCCAGCAGCCCCCTAAGCTCTGGAAACACCATATATTTT. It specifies CASSPLSSGNTIYF.

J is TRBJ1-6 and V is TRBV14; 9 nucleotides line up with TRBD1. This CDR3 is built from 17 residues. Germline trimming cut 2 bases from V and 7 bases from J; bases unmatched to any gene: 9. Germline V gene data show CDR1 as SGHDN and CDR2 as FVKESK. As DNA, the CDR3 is TGTGCCAGCAGCCAAAGAGCTGGGACAGGGCGGAATTCACCCCTCCACTTT. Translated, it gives CASSQRAGTGRNSPLHF.

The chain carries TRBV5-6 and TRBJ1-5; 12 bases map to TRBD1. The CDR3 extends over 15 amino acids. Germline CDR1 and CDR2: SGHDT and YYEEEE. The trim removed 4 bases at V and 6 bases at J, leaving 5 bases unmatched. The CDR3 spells CASSEGQGAGQPQHF. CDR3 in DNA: TGTGCCAGCAGCGAGGGACAGGGGGCAGGTCAGCCCCAGCATTTT.

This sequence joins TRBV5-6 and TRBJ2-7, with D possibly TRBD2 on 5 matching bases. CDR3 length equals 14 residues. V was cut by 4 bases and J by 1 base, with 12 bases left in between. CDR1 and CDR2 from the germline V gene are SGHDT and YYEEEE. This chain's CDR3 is CASSPRADSYEQYF. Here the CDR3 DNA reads TGTGCCAGCAGCCCGCGGGCTGATTCCTACGAGCAGTACTTC.